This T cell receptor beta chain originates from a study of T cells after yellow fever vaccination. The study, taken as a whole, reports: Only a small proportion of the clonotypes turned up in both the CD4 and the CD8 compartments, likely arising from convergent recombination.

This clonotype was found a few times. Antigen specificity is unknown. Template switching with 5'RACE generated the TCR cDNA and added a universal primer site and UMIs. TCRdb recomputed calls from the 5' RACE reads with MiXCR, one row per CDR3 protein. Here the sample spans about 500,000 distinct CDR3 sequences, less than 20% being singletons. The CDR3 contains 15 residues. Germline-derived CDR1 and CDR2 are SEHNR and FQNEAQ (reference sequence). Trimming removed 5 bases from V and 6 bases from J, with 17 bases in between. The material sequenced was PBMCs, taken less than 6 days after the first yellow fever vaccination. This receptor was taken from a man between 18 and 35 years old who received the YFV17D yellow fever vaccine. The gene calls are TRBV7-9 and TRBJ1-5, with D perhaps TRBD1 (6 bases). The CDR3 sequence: CASSLAGGAGQPQHF. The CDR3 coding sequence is TGTGCCAGCAGCCTGGCGGGGGGGGCGGGTCAGCCCCAGCATTTT. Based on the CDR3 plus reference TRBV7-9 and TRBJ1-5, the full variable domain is DTGVSQNPRHKITKRGQNVTFRCDPISEHNRLYWYRQTLGQGPEFLTYFQNEAQLEKSRLLSDRFSAERPKGSFSTLEIQRTEQGDSAMYLCASSLAGGAGQPQHFGDGTRLSIL.